Each of the 5 T cell receptor beta chains below was sequenced from the same sample in a study of blood T cell repertoires in COVID-19. The table came from immunoSEQ multiplex PCR; TCRdb's copy has only in-frame clones and leaves some out. The repertoire includes 30,000 to 50,000 clones, around 74% of them detected once, and approximately 20% sits in the top ten. Sequencing used peripheral blood. These TCRs come from a man in his sixties or seventies with acute or convalescent COVID-19.

The chain carries TRBV5-6 and TRBJ2-7; D may be TRBD1 (6 bases). Trimming stripped 4 bases from V and 2 bases from J, with 16 bases between. Germline CDR1 reads SGHDT; CDR2 reads YYEEEE. The CDR3 length is 15 residues. CDR3: CASSAQGTPTYEQYF. The CDR3 DNA is TGTGCCAGCAGCGCTCAGGGGACCCCAACCTACGAGCAGTACTTC.

The chain combines TRBV2 with TRBJ1-6; 11 bases line up with TRBD1. This CDR3 contains 13 residues. Germline assignment: CDR1 SNHLY and CDR2 FYNNEI. V gave up 4 bases and J gave up 13 bases; unmatched junction bases: 3. The CDR3: CASSGDRGSPLHF. The CDR3 DNA sequence: TGTGCCAGCAGTGGGGACAGGGGGAGCCCCCTCCACTTT.

The rearrangement joins TRBV28 to TRBJ1-2; D is possibly TRBD1 (6 bases). CDR3 length: 15 residues. V was clipped by 7 bases and J by 0 bases, with 15 bases between them. Per germline, CDR1 MDHEN and CDR2 SYDVKM. Here the CDR3 reads CASIGQPFTNYGYTF. CDR3 nucleotide sequence: TGTGCCAGCATCGGACAGCCGTTTACTAACTATGGCTACACCTTC.

The V call is TRBV3-1 (or the pseudogene TRBV3-2), the J call TRBJ2-1; no firm D call. The CDR3 has 12 residues. V lost 5 bases, J lost 3 bases, and 5 bases lay in between. Germline lookup yields CDR1 LGHDT and CDR2 YNNKEL (reference sequence). CDR3 loop: CASSVIYNEQFF. CDR3 sequence (DNA): TGTGCCAGCAGCGTAATCTACAATGAGCAGTTCTTC.

The gene calls are TRBV7-9 and TRBJ2-2; 7 bases are shared with TRBD1. V shed 5 bases, J shed 3 bases, and the junction held 6 bases outside the gene matches. Germline loops: CDR1 SEHNR, CDR2 FQNEAQ (reference sequence). This CDR3 has 15 residues. CDR3 DNA: TGTGCCAGCAGCACACAGGGGACGGACACCGGGGAGCTGTTTTTT. The encoded protein is CASSTQGTDTGELFF.